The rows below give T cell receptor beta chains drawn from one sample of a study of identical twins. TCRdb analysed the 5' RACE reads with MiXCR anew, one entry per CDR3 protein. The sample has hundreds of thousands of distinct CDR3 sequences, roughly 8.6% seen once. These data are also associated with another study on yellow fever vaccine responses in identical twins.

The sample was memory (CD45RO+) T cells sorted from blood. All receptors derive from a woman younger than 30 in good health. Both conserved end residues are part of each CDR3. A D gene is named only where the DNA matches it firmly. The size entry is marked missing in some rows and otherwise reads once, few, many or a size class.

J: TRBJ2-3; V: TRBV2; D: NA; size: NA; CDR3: CASRTRGTDTQYF; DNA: TGTGCCAGCAGGACCAGGGGCACAGATACGCAGTATTTT
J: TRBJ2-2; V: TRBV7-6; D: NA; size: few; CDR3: CASSSNTPGTRNTGELFF; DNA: TGTGCCAGCAGCTCAAACACACCAGGGACAAGGAACACCGGGGAGCTGTTTTTT
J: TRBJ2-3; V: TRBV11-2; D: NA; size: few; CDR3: CASSLLAASTDTQYF; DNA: TGTGCCAGCAGCTTACTTGCGGCCAGCACAGATACGCAGTATTTT
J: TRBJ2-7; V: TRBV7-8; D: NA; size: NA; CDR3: CASSPGTLSYEQYF; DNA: TGTGCCAGCAGCCCCGGGACTCTCTCCTACGAGCAGTACTTC
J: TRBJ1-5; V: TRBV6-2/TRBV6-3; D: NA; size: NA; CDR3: CASSKNSNQPQHF; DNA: TGTGCCAGCAGTAAAAATAGCAATCAGCCCCAGCATTTT
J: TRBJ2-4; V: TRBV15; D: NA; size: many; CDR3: CATSIPDKNIQYF; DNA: TGTGCCACCAGCATACCCGACAAAAACATTCAGTACTTC
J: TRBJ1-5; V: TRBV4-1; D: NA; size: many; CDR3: CASRPDGRNQPQHF; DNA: TGCGCCAGCAGACCCGACGGCCGCAATCAGCCCCAGCATTTT
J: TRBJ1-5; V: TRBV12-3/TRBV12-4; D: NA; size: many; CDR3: CASSFIWGEGQPQHF; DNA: TGTGCCAGCAGTTTCATCTGGGGGGAAGGTCAGCCCCAGCATTTT
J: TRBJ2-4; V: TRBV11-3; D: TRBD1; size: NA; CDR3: CASSLGGGQGNIQYF; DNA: TGTGCCAGCAGCTTAGGGGGGGGACAGGGAAACATTCAGTACTTC
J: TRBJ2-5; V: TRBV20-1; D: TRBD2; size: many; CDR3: CSATWTSGETQYF; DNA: TGCAGTGCCACATGGACTAGTGGAGAGACCCAGTACTTC